This T cell receptor beta chain was profiled in a study of cytomegalovirus exposure and HLA in healthy donors. Study results and caveats: Later work found that TCR association rates differed between HLA loci; DRB1 had the most and HLA-C the fewest. Association with HLA alleles at 0.05 false discovery rate was found for 15,000 to 20,000 TCR beta sequences in a later analysis.

The PCR had 60 Vbeta and 13 Jbeta primers. Generated by immunoSEQ multiplex PCR, the TCRdb table keeps only in-frame clones and is missing some. The sample includes fewer than 250,000 clones, about 90% of them seen just once. Regarding this clone: The antigen remains unidentified.

Trimming took 4 bases from V and 4 from J, leaving 11 bases between them. The germline V gene encodes CDR1 SGHTA and CDR2 FQGNSA. The CDR3 runs 14 residues. The chain is built from TRBV7-2 and TRBJ1-3; the D is unclear. Sequencing input: PBMCs. This clonotype originated in a man aged 25-40 years in good health and CMV-seronegative. In DNA form, the CDR3 reads TGTGCCAGCAGCTCCTCCCGGGGAGGAAACACCATATATTTT. Encoded protein: CASSSSRGGNTIYF. The variable domain in full, with the rest retrieved from reference TRBV7-2 and TRBJ1-3, is GAGVSQSPSNKVTEKGKDVELRCDPISGHTALYWYRQSLGQGLEFLIYFQGNSAPDKSGLPSDRFSAERTGGSVSTLTIQRTQQEDSAVYLCASSSSRGGNTIYFGEGSWLTVV.